Presented here are 24 T cell receptor beta chains from one specimen sequenced in a study of cytomegalovirus exposure and HLA in healthy donors. PCR amplification relied on 60 Vbeta primers (plus 13 Jbeta primers). Produced via immunoSEQ multiplex PCR; TCRdb's table is partial and in-frame only. There are 100,000 or so clones in the sample, with 3% to 4% held by the top ten. The sequenced sample was PBMCs. These TCRs come from a woman under 40 in good health and CMV-seronegative.

The CDR3 bases are TGTGCCAGCAGCTTAGGAGCGGGGGGGCCGAGCGGGGAGCTGTTTTTT. This translates into CASSLGAGGPSGELFF. V gene TRBV7-8 combines with J gene TRBJ2-2; 10 nucleotides align to TRBD2. The CDR3 loop spans 16 amino acids. Trimming at V came to 1 base and at J to 7 bases, leaving 6 bases not matched to a gene. Germline assignment: CDR1 SGHVS and CDR2 FQNEAQ.

This sequence joins TRBV6-5 and TRBJ2-7; possible D gene TRBD2, 5 bases. The CDR3 is 13 amino acids. Trimming left V 7 bases short and J 4 bases short, with 14 bases between. Germline V lookup: CDR1 MNHEY, CDR2 SVGAGI. The CDR3 here is CASKRAGTYEQYF. CDR3 DNA sequence: TGTGCCAGCAAGAGGGCAGGAACTTACGAGCAGTACTTC.

The chain has TRBV27 and TRBJ2-7, with TRBD1 identical over 9 bases. Germline CDR1 reads MNHEY; CDR2 reads SMNVEV (reference sequence). CDR3 size: 15 residues. V dropped 0 bases and J dropped 4; count of bases not matched to a gene: 4. CDR3 bases: TGTGCCAGCAGTTTATCGGGACAGGGCGGGTACGAGCAGTACTTC. This gives the protein CASSLSGQGGYEQYF.

The chain carries TRBV28 and TRBJ2-5; 11 nucleotides align to TRBD1. Unmatched junction bases numbered 10, after V lost 8 bases and J lost 5 bases. This CDR3 is built from 15 residues. Germline V lookup: CDR1 MDHEN, CDR2 SYDVKM. Here the CDR3 DNA reads TGTGCCAGCCAAAATGGAGGACAGGGGGCCGAGACCCAGTACTTC. Its translation is CASQNGGQGAETQYF.

The CDR3 reads CASSDLSNQPQHF. CDR3 DNA: TGTGCCAGCAGTGACCTTAGCAATCAGCCCCAGCATTTT. The chain combines TRBV6-1 with TRBJ1-5; no clear D gene. This CDR3 contains 13 residues. Germline-derived CDR1 and CDR2 are MNHNS and SASEGT. V lost 3 bases and J lost 0, with 3 bases in between.

The chain couples TRBV4-2 to TRBJ2-3, with D perhaps TRBD2 (6 bases). Germline loops: CDR1 LGHNA, CDR2 YNFKEQ. The CDR3 extends over 17 amino acids. Trimming took off 0 bases at V and 3 bases at J, with 16 bases between the two ends. Here the CDR3 reads CASSQDVFAGLTDTQYF. Written as DNA, the CDR3 is TGTGCCAGCAGCCAAGATGTATTCGCGGGGCTGACAGATACGCAGTATTTT.

The chain recombines TRBV9 with TRBJ1-1; possibly TRBD1 for D (6 bases). Trimming took 7 bases from V and 4 from J, leaving 14 bases between them. Per the germline V gene, CDR1 is SGDLS and CDR2 is YYNGEE. There are 13 residues in the CDR3. The CDR3: CASARTGITEAFF. In DNA, the CDR3 is TGTGCCAGCGCCAGAACAGGGATCACTGAAGCTTTCTTT.

The chain couples TRBV5-1 to TRBJ2-7; maybe TRBD2 (5 bases). The CDR3 covers 14 residues. CDR1 is SGHRS and CDR2 is YFSETQ in the germline V gene. With 4 bases removed from V and 6 bases from J, the gap between germline ends came to 17 bases. CDR3 sequence (DNA): TGCGCCAGCAGCCCGGCGGGCGGGCCCCTCGAGCAGTACTTC. Translating gives CASSPAGGPLEQYF.

This chain uses TRBV30 with TRBJ1-5; no definite D call. The CDR3 contains 15 residues. Trimming took 0 bases from V and 2 from J, leaving 11 bases between them. CDR1 is GTSNPN, CDR2 SVGIG, per germline (reference sequence). CDR3 coding DNA: TGTGCCTGGAGTGTATCTCGGGAGGGCAATCAGCCCCAGCATTTT. Protein: CAWSVSREGNQPQHF. Complete variable domain (other parts from reference TRBV30 and TRBJ1-5): SQTIHQWPATLVQPVGSPLSLECTVEGTSNPNLYWYRQAAGRGLQLLFYSVGIGQISSEVPQNLSASRPQDRQFILSSKKLLLSDSGFYLCAWSVSREGNQPQHFGDGTRLSIL.

On this clone itself: Different DNA sequences within this sample yield the same CDR3. The V gene is TRBV28, the J gene TRBJ2-7; D gene uncertain. V lost 5 bases and J 2 bases, leaving 4 bases between the germline ends. CDR3 length: 11 residues. From germline, CDR1 is MDHEN and CDR2 SYDVKM. The CDR3 region is CASSLAYEQYF. The CDR3 DNA sequence: TGTGCCAGCAGTCTCGCCTACGAGCAGTACTTC.

This chain uses TRBV7-6 with TRBJ2-7, with 9 bases aligning to TRBD2. This CDR3 spans 15 amino acids. Germline loops: CDR1 SGHVS, CDR2 FNYEAQ. V lost 4 bases to trimming and J lost 2 bases; unmatched junction nucleotides: 6. CDR3 region: CASSSSSGMAYEQYF. The CDR3 DNA reads as TGTGCCAGCAGCTCCTCTAGCGGGATGGCCTACGAGCAGTACTTC.

This chain connects TRBV5-1 to TRBJ2-5; 7 nucleotides line up with TRBD2. TRBJ2-7 explains the end of the DNA better; the J call may be wrong. The CDR3 consists of 17 residues. Germline V gives CDR1 SGHRS, CDR2 YFSETQ. Here the CDR3 reads CASSLEAFAGEGYEQYF. In nucleotides, the CDR3 is TGCGCCAGCAGCTTGGAAGCTTTTGCCGGGGAGGGGTACGAGCAGTACTTC.

The chain couples TRBV6-4 to TRBJ1-6; tentatively, D is TRBD1 (5 bases). The germline V gene has CDR1 MRHNA and CDR2 SNTAGT. V lost 3 bases and J 9 bases, leaving 12 bases between the germline ends. The CDR3 extends over 14 amino acids. As DNA, the CDR3 is TGTGCCAGCAGTGAAGGGCAGGGAAGTTCACCCCTCCACTTT. Protein sequence: CASSEGQGSSPLHF.

The rearrangement uses TRBV4-2 and TRBJ1-1; D is unresolved. Trimming removed 4 bases at V and 6 bases at J, with 18 bases between. The CDR3 loop spans 15 amino acids. Germline CDR1 is LGHNA and CDR2 is YNFKEQ. CDR3: CASSRPTGGLAEAFF. In DNA form, the CDR3 reads TGTGCCAGCAGCCGACCCACCGGAGGGCTGGCTGAAGCTTTCTTT.

CDR3 DNA: TGCAGCGTTGAACAGGGCAGCAATCAGCCCCAGCATTTT. Residues: CSVEQGSNQPQHF. The rearrangement joins TRBV29-1 to TRBJ1-5; maybe TRBD1 (5 bases). This CDR3 comprises 13 residues. The germline V and J ends were trimmed by 2 bases and 1 base, with 6 bases remaining between them. Germline-derived CDR1 and CDR2 are SQVTM and ANQGSEA.

V is TRBV6-1 and J is TRBJ2-5; D is undetermined. Deletions cut 2 bases from V and 5 bases from J, with 9 bases between. The CDR3 extends over 13 amino acids. Germline CDR1 and CDR2: MNHNS and SASEGT. This CDR3 reads CASSETYSETQYF. In nucleotides, the CDR3 is TGTGCCAGCAGTGAAACCTACTCGGAGACCCAGTACTTC.

V usage is TRBV11-3 and J usage is TRBJ1-1; D is perhaps TRBD1 (5 bases). In germline, CDR1 is SGHNT, CDR2 YENEEA. V was shortened by 2 bases and J by 1 base, with 8 bases between the two germline ends. This CDR3 contains 14 residues. CDR3 coding DNA: TGTGCCAGCAGCTTAAGGGGCCGGAACACTGAAGCTTTCTTT. Amino acid sequence: CASSLRGRNTEAFF.

V usage is TRBV5-5 and J usage is TRBJ1-1; D is perhaps TRBD1 (5 bases). Per the germline V gene, CDR1 is SGHKS and CDR2 is YYEKEE (reference sequence). Trimming removed 4 bases from V and 1 base from J, with 14 bases in between. CDR3 length: 15 amino acids. Here the CDR3 reads CASSQSGRENTEAFF. In DNA form, the CDR3 reads TGTGCCAGCAGCCAATCCGGCAGGGAGAACACTGAAGCTTTCTTT.

The chain couples TRBV5-1 to TRBJ2-2; no definite D call. Germline CDR1 and CDR2: SGHRS and YFSETQ. V dropped 0 bases and J dropped 6 bases, with 9 bases sitting between them. The CDR3 contains 14 residues. The CDR3 loop is CASSLVSAAGELFF. Here the CDR3 DNA reads TGCGCCAGCAGCTTGGTGAGTGCCGCCGGGGAGCTGTTTTTT.

The CDR3 nucleotides read TGCGCCAGCAGCCAAGCCGGGGGGCGAAGGGGGCCCCAGCATTTT. It yields the protein CASSQAGGRRGPQHF. The J gene is TRBJ1-5, the V gene TRBV4-1, with a tentative D call TRBD1 (6 bases). The CDR3 is 15 residues long. The germline V gene encodes CDR1 MGHRA and CDR2 YSYEKL. Between the trimmed V and J ends, which lost 1 base and 9 bases, there was a span of 16 bases.

The chain couples TRBV2 to TRBJ1-1; maybe TRBD1 (6 bases). The germline V gene has CDR1 SNHLY and CDR2 FYNNEI. The V and J ends lost 3 bases and 8 bases respectively, with 13 bases between them. The CDR3 has 13 residues. The CDR3 sequence: CASSDEGGIEAFF. CDR3 DNA sequence: TGTGCCAGCAGTGACGAGGGGGGGATCGAAGCTTTCTTT.

CDR3 amino acids: CASSLSGHGYTF. CDR3 bases: TGTGCCAGCAGTTTATCAGGACACGGCTACACCTTC. The chain employs TRBV27 and TRBJ1-2, with a weak D call TRBD1 (5 bases). This CDR3 has 12 amino acids. V was trimmed by 0 bases and J by 8 bases, leaving 7 bases between them. The germline V gene has CDR1 MNHEY and CDR2 SMNVEV (reference sequence).

Turning to this clone: One end of the junction is discordant with germline, which a read error may explain. The V call is TRBV7-7, the J call TRBJ2-5; TRBD1 agrees at 7 bases. The germline V gene encodes CDR1 SSHAT and CDR2 FNYEAQ (reference sequence). The CDR3 is 13 amino acids. CDR3 DNA sequence: TGTGCTAGCAGCTGGGGACAGCAAGAGACCCAGTACTTC. This encodes CASSWGQQETQYF.

This chain links TRBV14 with TRBJ2-2; TRBD2 is a possible D gene (5 bases). Germline CDR1 and CDR2: SGHDN and FVKESK. The V gene lost 5 bases and the J gene lost 1 base, with 23 bases spanning the gap. The CDR3 sequence is 19 residues long. The DNA for the CDR3 is TGTGCCAGCAGCAAGGTCTCTGTAGCATTCGGAGGGAACACCGGGGAGCTGTTTTTT. As protein: CASSKVSVAFGGNTGELFF. The variable domain in full, completed from reference TRBV14 and TRBJ2-2, reads EAGVTQFPSHSVIEKGQTVTLRCDPISGHDNLYWYRRVMGKEIKFLLHFVKESKQDESGMPNNRFLAERTGGTYSTLKVQPAELEDSGVYFCASSKVSVAFGGNTGELFFGEGSRLTVL.